This TCR beta chain was sequenced in a study of CD8 T cells in Susac syndrome. Random hexamers were used to reverse transcribe about 0.5 to 1 ug of RNA. Amplification of TCR beta CDR3 by immunoSEQ multiplex PCR spanned 54 Vbeta and 13 Jbeta. TCRdb re-called the immunoSEQ multiplex PCR reads through MiXCR, storing one row per CDR3 protein. The sample records about 53,000 distinct CDR3 sequences, over 90% being singletons. CD8+ and CD4+ T cells circulating in blood were sequenced for TCR beta. Both CD4+ and CD8+ T cells were negatively isolated, and TEMRA cells underwent FACS enrichment. In this sample, this clonotype turned up once. This receptor was obtained from a human donor with Susac syndrome. The specimen sequenced was CD8+ T cells from PBMCs.

DNA of the CDR3: TGTGCCAGCAGTGACTCCGGGGGCTCTGGGGCCAACGTCCTGACTTTC. Translating gives CASSDSGGSGANVLTF. The chain carries TRBV6-4 and TRBJ2-6, with TRBD2 as a possible D gene (6 bases). Germline loops: CDR1 MRHNA, CDR2 SNTAGT. This CDR3 is 16 amino acids long. Trimming pared 0 bases from V and 0 bases from J, leaving 6 bases between.